Each of the 19 T cell receptor beta chains below was sequenced from the same sample in a study of blood T cell repertoires in COVID-19. Clones were read by immunoSEQ multiplex PCR, and TCRdb kept only the in-frame ones, dropping some. The sample has around 220,000 clones; over 75% are singletons. Sequenced input: peripheral blood. All receptors come from a man aged 40-49 years with active or convalescent COVID-19.

V is TRBV18 and J is TRBJ2-7; tentatively, D is TRBD2 (5 bases). This CDR3 spans 12 amino acids. The germline V gene has CDR1 KGHSH and CDR2 LQKENI. V was cut by 0 bases and J by 9 bases, with 9 bases left in between. The CDR3 DNA follows: TGTGCCAGCTCACCACCCTCGGCGGGGCAGTACTTC. It specifies CASSPPSAGQYF.

The chain employs TRBV7-3 and TRBJ2-1, with 7 bases fitting TRBD1. The CDR3 runs to 15 residues. The V gene end was trimmed by 5 bases and the J gene end by 2 bases; junction bases not matched to a gene: 6. Germline V gene data show CDR1 as SGHTA and CDR2 as FQGTGA. CDR3 sequence reads: CASSVDRAPYNEQFF. The CDR3 DNA is TGTGCCAGCAGCGTCGACAGGGCCCCCTACAATGAGCAGTTCTTC.

The chain carries TRBV15 and TRBJ2-7; 9 bases line up with TRBD1. The CDR3 extends over 14 amino acids. Looked up from germline, CDR1 is LNHNV and CDR2 is YYDKDF (reference sequence). Trimming at V came to 3 bases and at J to 2 bases, leaving 2 bases not matched to a gene. The CDR3 bases are TGTGCCACCAGCAGGGGGACAGGGACCTACGAGCAGTACTTC. It is translated as CATSRGTGTYEQYF.

This chain connects TRBV9 to TRBJ2-5; D possibly corresponds to TRBD1 (7 bases). The CDR3 has 17 residues. Trimming pared 0 bases from V and 5 bases from J, leaving 20 bases between. The germline CDR1 and CDR2 sequences are SGDLS and YYNGEE. The CDR3 bases are TGTGCCAGCAGCGTAGGCGGAGGGGGCTCCGCCATGGAGACCCAGTACTTC. Translation: CASSVGGGGSAMETQYF.

The chain is built from TRBV6-5 and TRBJ1-1; D is unclear. V shed 0 bases and J shed 10 bases, with 21 bases lying between them. This CDR3 is 16 amino acids long. Germline V gene data show CDR1 as MNHEY and CDR2 as SVGAGI. CDR3 sequence (DNA): TGTGCCAGCAGTTACTCCCAATACCCGGACGGGCGGGGAGCTTTCTTT. This translates into CASSYSQYPDGRGAFF.

This clone was found once. Other DNA sequences in the same sample also yield this CDR3. The rearrangement links TRBV6-5 to TRBJ2-5; 7 bases are shared with TRBD1. This CDR3 has 13 residues. The germline gives CDR1 MNHEY, CDR2 SVGAGI. V was pared by 5 bases and J by 5 bases, with 5 bases of the junction left unmatched. CDR3 nucleotide sequence: TGTGCCAGCAGTAGGGGGCGTAGGGAGACCCAGTACTTC. As protein: CASSRGRRETQYF.

The chain has TRBV15 and TRBJ2-4, with D unclear. Germline V lookup: CDR1 LNHNV, CDR2 YYDKDF (reference sequence). Trimming stripped 3 bases from V and 7 bases from J, with 7 bases between. The CDR3 spans 12 residues. This chain's CDR3 is CATSRAMNIQYF. CDR3 nucleotide sequence: TGTGCCACCAGCAGGGCCATGAACATTCAGTACTTC.

J is TRBJ2-3 and V is TRBV7-9; D is undetermined. The CDR3 has 14 residues. Trimming took off 5 bases at V and 0 bases at J, with 9 bases between the two ends. Germline V gene data show CDR1 as SEHNR and CDR2 as FQNEAQ (reference sequence). CDR3 loop: CASSPGTSTDTQYF. DNA for the CDR3: TGTGCCAGCAGCCCAGGTACCAGCACAGATACGCAGTATTTT.

The gene calls are TRBV5-4 and TRBJ2-5; unclear D gene. Germline lookup yields CDR1 SGHNT and CDR2 YYREEE (reference sequence). Trimming took 0 bases from V and 3 from J, leaving 9 bases between them. The CDR3 contains 14 residues. The CDR3 here is CASSLDLAEETQYF. The CDR3 DNA follows: TGTGCCAGCAGCTTGGATTTGGCCGAAGAGACCCAGTACTTC.

The chain is built from TRBV2 and TRBJ1-1, with D possibly matching TRBD1 (6 bases). V was clipped by 5 bases and J by 5 bases, with 15 bases between them. Germline V gene lookup returns CDR1 SNHLY and CDR2 FYNNEI. This CDR3 comprises 14 residues. CDR3 protein: CASSKQGVKTEAFF. CDR3 in DNA: TGTGCCAGCAGTAAACAGGGTGTAAAGACTGAAGCTTTCTTT.

The chain combines TRBV6-1 with TRBJ1-2, with D maybe TRBD1 (5 bases). CDR1 is MNHNS, CDR2 SASEGT, per germline. The CDR3 covers 16 residues. V lost 1 base, J lost 1 base, and 13 bases lay in between. CDR3 sequence reads: CASSEVGTGHNYGYTF. CDR3 coding DNA: TGTGCCAGCAGTGAAGTGGGAACAGGCCATAACTATGGCTACACCTTC.

The J gene is TRBJ2-3, the V gene TRBV29-1, with 9 bases fitting TRBD1. Germline-derived CDR1 and CDR2 are SQVTM and ANQGSEA. The J segment lost 5 bases and the V segment lost 0 bases, leaving 6 bases of the junction unmatched. There are 15 residues in the CDR3. CDR3 sequence reads: CSVEDATGGRDTQYF. The DNA for the CDR3 is TGCAGCGTTGAAGATGCGACAGGGGGGAGAGATACGCAGTATTTT.

This chain links TRBV27 with TRBJ1-6, with 10 bases aligning to TRBD1. The CDR3 is 16 residues long. With V trimmed by 6 bases and J by 5 bases, 7 bases remained unmatched. The germline CDR1 and CDR2 sequences are MNHEY and SMNVEV (reference sequence). CDR3 loop: CASRRDRGEDNSPLHF. The CDR3 region has the DNA TGTGCCAGCAGAAGGGACAGGGGTGAGGATAATTCACCCCTCCACTTT.

This sequence joins TRBV30 and TRBJ1-5; 12 bases agree with TRBD1. The CDR3 runs 18 residues. With V trimmed by 6 bases and J by 0 bases, 12 bases remained unmatched. Germline values: CDR1 GTSNPN, CDR2 SVGIG (reference sequence). DNA for the CDR3: TGTGCCTGCTCCCCAAGGGACAGGGGGCTTTATAGCAATCAGCCCCAGCATTTT. This codes for CACSPRDRGLYSNQPQHF. Full variable domain (outside the CDR3, taken from reference TRBV30 and TRBJ1-5): SQTIHQWPATLVQPVGSPLSLECTVEGTSNPNLYWYRQAAGRGLQLLFYSVGIGQISSEVPQNLSASRPQDRQFILSSKKLLLSDSGFYLCACSPRDRGLYSNQPQHFGDGTRLSIL.

Written as DNA, the CDR3 is TGTGCCAGCAGCGCGGGGACAGGGTATGTCCTCGGGACGAACACTGAAGCTTTCTTT. Protein product: CASSAGTGYVLGTNTEAFF. This chain joins TRBV7-2 and TRBJ1-1, with 9 bases aligning to TRBD1. This CDR3 has 19 amino acids. Germline assignment: CDR1 SGHTA and CDR2 FQGNSA. V lost 5 bases, J lost 1 base, and 17 bases stayed unmatched.

The gene calls are TRBV3-1 (or the pseudogene TRBV3-2) and TRBJ1-1; D is perhaps TRBD1 (5 bases). This CDR3 is built from 13 residues. Trimming took 2 bases from V and 10 from J, leaving 14 bases between them. Germline lookup yields CDR1 LGHDT and CDR2 YNNKEL (reference sequence). The CDR3 reads CASSQTRVGRAFF. The CDR3 DNA reads TGTGCCAGCAGCCAAACCAGGGTTGGTAGAGCTTTCTTT.

The rearrangement uses TRBV5-4 and TRBJ2-7; TRBD1 matches at 7 bases. Germline CDR1 and CDR2: SGHNT and YYREEE (reference sequence). The CDR3 extends over 15 amino acids. V lost 0 bases and J lost 2; bases outside the gene matches: 5. The CDR3 sequence is CASSLGQGLPYEQYF. The CDR3 region has the DNA TGTGCCAGCAGCTTGGGACAGGGATTGCCCTACGAGCAGTACTTC.

The chain joins TRBV12-3 or TRBV12-4 to TRBJ1-5; unclear D gene. The ends were cut back, 3 bases at V and 4 bases at J, with 7 bases in the middle. This CDR3 is 13 amino acids long. Written as DNA, the CDR3 is TGTGCCAGCAGTTTTTCCCGGAATCAGCCCCAGCATTTT. Translated, it gives CASSFSRNQPQHF.

The V gene is TRBV11-2, the J gene TRBJ1-1; TRBD1 matches 8 bases. V shed 4 bases and J 5 bases; nucleotides not matched to a gene: 12. The CDR3 is 16 amino acids. The germline gives CDR1 SGHAT, CDR2 FQNNGV. Written as DNA, the CDR3 is TGTGCCAGCAGCTGGCGAGGGACAGGCGCGAAAACTGAAGCTTTCTTT. It encodes CASSWRGTGAKTEAFF.